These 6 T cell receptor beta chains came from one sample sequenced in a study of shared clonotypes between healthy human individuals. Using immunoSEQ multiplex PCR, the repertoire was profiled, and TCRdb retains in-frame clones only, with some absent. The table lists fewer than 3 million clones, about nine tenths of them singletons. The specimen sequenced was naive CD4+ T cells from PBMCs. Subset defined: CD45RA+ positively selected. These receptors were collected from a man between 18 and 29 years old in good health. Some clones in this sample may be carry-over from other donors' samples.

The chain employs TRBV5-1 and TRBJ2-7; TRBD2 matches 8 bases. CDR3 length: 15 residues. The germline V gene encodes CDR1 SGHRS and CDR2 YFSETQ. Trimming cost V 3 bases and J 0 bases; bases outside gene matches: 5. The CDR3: CASSSGLGSSYEQYF. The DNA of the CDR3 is TGCGCCAGCAGCTCGGGACTAGGGAGCTCCTACGAGCAGTACTTC.

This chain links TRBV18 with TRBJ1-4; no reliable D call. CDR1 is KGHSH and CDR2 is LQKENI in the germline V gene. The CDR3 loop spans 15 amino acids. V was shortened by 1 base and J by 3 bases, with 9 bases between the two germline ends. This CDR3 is CASSPQGSPNEKLFF. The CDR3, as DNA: TGTGCCAGCTCACCACAGGGTTCGCCTAATGAAAAACTGTTTTTT.

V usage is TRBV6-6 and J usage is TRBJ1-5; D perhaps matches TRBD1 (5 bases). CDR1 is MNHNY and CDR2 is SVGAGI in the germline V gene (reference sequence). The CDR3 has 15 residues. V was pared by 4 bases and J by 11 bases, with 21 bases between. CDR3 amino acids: CASSSRGESVGTQHF. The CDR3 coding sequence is TGTGCCAGCAGTTCAAGAGGGGAATCCGTGGGAACCCAGCATTTT.

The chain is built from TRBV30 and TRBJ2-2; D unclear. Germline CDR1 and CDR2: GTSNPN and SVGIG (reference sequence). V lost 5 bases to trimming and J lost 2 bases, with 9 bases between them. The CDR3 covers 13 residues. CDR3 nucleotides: TGTGCCTGGGACCCCGTCAACACCGGGGAGCTGTTTTTT. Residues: CAWDPVNTGELFF.

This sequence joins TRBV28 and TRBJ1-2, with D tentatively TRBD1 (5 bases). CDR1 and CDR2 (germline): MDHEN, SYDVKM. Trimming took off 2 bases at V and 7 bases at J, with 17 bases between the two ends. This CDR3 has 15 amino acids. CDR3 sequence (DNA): TGTGCCAGCAGTTTAAGGGACCCCAGAAGGTCTGGCTACACCTTC. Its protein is CASSLRDPRRSGYTF.

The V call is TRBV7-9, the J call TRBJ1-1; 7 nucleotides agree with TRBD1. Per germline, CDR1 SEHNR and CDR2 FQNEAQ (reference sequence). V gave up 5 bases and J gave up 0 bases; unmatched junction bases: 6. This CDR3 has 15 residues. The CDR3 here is CASSPLGQMNTEAFF. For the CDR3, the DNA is TGTGCCAGCAGCCCCCTGGGACAGATGAACACTGAAGCTTTCTTT. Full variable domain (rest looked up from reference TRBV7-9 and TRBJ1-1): DTGVSQNPRHKITKRGQNVTFRCDPISEHNRLYWYRQTLGQGPEFLTYFQNEAQLEKSRLLSDRFSAERPKGSFSTLEIQRTEQGDSAMYLCASSPLGQMNTEAFFGQGTRLTVV.